This entry concerns a single T cell receptor beta chain. Its antigen is unidentified. V was clipped by 4 bases and J by 2 bases; unmatched bases: 2. The germline gives CDR1 SEHNR, CDR2 FQNEAQ (reference sequence). The CDR3 covers 13 residues. About 90 million PBMCs supplied genomic DNA for unsorted samples. These data come from a study of shared clonotypes between healthy human individuals. Study conclusions and caveats: Investigators collected only blood, and repertoires in tissues likely differ.

Data came from immunoSEQ multiplex PCR; TCRdb stores just in-frame clones and leaves some out. The sample yields approximately 470,000 clones, approximately 78% seen once. V and J are TRBV7-9 and TRBJ2-7; TRBD1 matches 7 bases. The sample taken for sequencing was PBMCs. The receptor was derived from a middle-aged woman in good health. Some clones in this sample may be carry-over from other donors' samples. CDR3: CASSSRGTYEQYF. The DNA for the CDR3 is TGTGCCAGCAGCTCCAGGGGGACCTACGAGCAGTACTTC. Variable domain in full (rest from reference TRBV7-9 and TRBJ2-7): DTGVSQNPRHKITKRGQNVTFRCDPISEHNRLYWYRQTLGQGPEFLTYFQNEAQLEKSRLLSDRFSAERPKGSFSTLEIQRTEQGDSAMYLCASSSRGTYEQYFGPGTRLTVT.